This TCR beta chain was sequenced for a study of CD8 T cells in ankylosing spondylitis. Using quantitative 5'-RACE with molecular barcodes, the authors made TCR beta libraries. TCRdb ran MiXCR on the 5' RACE reads and lists one entry per CDR3 protein. Of roughly 180,000 distinct CDR3 sequences in the sample, roughly 12% are singletons; the top ten hold about 28%. Germline V gene sequence: CDR1 LGHDT, CDR2 YNNKEL (reference sequence). V lost 3 bases and J lost 3; bases outside the gene matches: 1. The CDR3 runs 15 residues. This clonotype has a count of ten or more. The specimen was blood, either unsorted or a sorted T cell fraction (not recorded which). This receptor was identified in a male donor with ankylosing spondylitis or in good health (not recorded which). The chain carries TRBV3-1 and TRBJ1-5, with 11 bases matching TRBD1. The CDR3 sequence is CASSQGQGVNQPQHF. CDR3 coding DNA: TGTGCCAGCAGCCAGGGACAGGGGGTCAATCAGCCCCAGCATTTT.